The sequence of this T cell receptor (beta chain) was determined in a study of blood T cells in healthy people across ages. Study conclusions and caveats: Estimates of diversity drawn from one million T cells were considered underestimates.

As to this clonotype: Antigen: not known.

A sample-barcoded 5' primer and a J-beta primer mix were used in a second PCR of roughly 6 to 11 cycles. Each CDR3 protein gets one entry after TCRdb re-called the 5' RACE reads with MiXCR. Here the sample spans over 1,300,000 distinct CDR3 sequences, 55% to 75% being singletons. CDR1 is MNHEY and CDR2 is SVGEGT in the germline V gene. The CDR3 covers 15 residues. The V end was cut by 10 bases, the J end by 5 bases, with 21 bases between. This TCR was recovered from a man between 18 and 29 years old in good health. Material: blood. V gene TRBV6-2 or TRBV6-3 combines with J gene TRBJ1-5, with D perhaps TRBD1 (5 bases). CDR3 bases: TGTGCCACCAGACGGGTCCAGGGCCGCGATCAGCCCCAGCATTTT. Translating it yields CATRRVQGRDQPQHF.